This T cell receptor (beta chain) was identified in a study of shared clonotypes between healthy human individuals. Naivety among CD8 cells was defined by CD45RO negativity and positive CCR7 selection, thereby excluding terminally differentiated effector memory CD45RA+ cells. A remark on this clone: The identical CDR3 is also encoded by other nucleotide sequences in the sample.

The assay was immunoSEQ multiplex PCR, and TCRdb's table has in-frame clones only and misses some. The table lists 2 million to 2.5 million clones, about 93% of them singletons. This CDR3 comprises 13 residues. V lost 2 bases and J 2 bases, leaving 4 bases between the germline ends. CDR1 is SGHTA and CDR2 is FQGNSA in the germline V gene. Material: naive CD8+ T cells from PBMCs. V usage is TRBV7-2 and J usage is TRBJ2-1; D not certain. The sequence came from a young man in good health. Some clones in this sample may be carry-over from other donors' samples. CDR3 sequence reads: CASSLPPYNEQFF. The CDR3 DNA is TGTGCCAGCAGCTTACCTCCCTACAATGAGCAGTTCTTC.